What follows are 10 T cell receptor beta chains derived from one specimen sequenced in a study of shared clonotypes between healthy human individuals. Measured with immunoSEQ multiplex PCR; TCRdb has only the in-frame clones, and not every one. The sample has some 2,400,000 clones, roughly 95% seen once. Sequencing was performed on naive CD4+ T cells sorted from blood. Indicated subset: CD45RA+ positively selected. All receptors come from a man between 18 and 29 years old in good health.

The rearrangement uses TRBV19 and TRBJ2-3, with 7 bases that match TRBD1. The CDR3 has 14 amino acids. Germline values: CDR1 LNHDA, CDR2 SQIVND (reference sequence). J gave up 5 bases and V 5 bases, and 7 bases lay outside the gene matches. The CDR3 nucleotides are TGTGCCAGTAGTGACAGGACAGGTTTAGATACGCAGTATTTT. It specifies CASSDRTGLDTQYF.

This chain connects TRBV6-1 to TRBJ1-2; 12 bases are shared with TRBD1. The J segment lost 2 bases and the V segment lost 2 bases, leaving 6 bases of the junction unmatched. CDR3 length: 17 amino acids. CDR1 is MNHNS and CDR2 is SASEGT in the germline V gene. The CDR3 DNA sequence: TGTGCCAGCAGTGAATATGGGACAGGGGGCCCCAACTATGGCTACACCTTC. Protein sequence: CASSEYGTGGPNYGYTF.

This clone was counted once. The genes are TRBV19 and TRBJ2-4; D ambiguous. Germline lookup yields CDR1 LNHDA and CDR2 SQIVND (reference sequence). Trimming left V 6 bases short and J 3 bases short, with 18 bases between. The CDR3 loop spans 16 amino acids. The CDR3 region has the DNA TGTGCCAGTAGCCAACAGTTCACGTCTGGCAAAAACATTCAGTACTTC. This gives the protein CASSQQFTSGKNIQYF.

Written as DNA, the CDR3 is TGCGCCAGCAGCAGCGGGGGGATCACAGATACGCAGTATTTT. This translates into CASSSGGITDTQYF. This sequence joins TRBV5-1 and TRBJ2-3, with 9 positions matching TRBD2. The CDR3 has 14 residues. Germline lookup yields CDR1 SGHRS and CDR2 YFSETQ. V trimming: 4 bases; J trimming: 2 bases; junction bases outside the gene matches: 2.

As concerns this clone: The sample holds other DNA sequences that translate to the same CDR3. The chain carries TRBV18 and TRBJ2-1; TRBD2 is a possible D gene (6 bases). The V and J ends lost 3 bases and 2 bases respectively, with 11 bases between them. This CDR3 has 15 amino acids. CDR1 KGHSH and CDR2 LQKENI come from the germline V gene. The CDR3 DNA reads TGTGCCAGCTCACCGTCCCGGGGGACCTACAATGAGCAGTTCTTC. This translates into CASSPSRGTYNEQFF. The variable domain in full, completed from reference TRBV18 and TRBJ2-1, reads NAGVMQNPRHLVRRRGQEARLRCSPMKGHSHVYWYRQLPEEGLKFMVYLQKENIIDESGMPKERFSAEFPKEGPSILRIQQVVRGDSAAYFCASSPSRGTYNEQFFGPGTRLTVL.

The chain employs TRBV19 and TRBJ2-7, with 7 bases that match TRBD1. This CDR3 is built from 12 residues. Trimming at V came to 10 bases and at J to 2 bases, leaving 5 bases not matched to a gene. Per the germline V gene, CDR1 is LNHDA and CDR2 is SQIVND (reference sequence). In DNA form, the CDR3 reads TGTGCCACGGCTGGACAGGCCTACGAGCAGTACTTC. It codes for CATAGQAYEQYF. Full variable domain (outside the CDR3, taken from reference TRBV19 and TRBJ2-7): DGGITQSPKYLFRKEGQNVTLSCEQNLNHDAMYWYRQDPGQGLRLIYYSQIVNDFQKGDIAEGYSVSREKKESFPLTVTSAQKNPTAFYLCATAGQAYEQYFGPGTRLTVT.

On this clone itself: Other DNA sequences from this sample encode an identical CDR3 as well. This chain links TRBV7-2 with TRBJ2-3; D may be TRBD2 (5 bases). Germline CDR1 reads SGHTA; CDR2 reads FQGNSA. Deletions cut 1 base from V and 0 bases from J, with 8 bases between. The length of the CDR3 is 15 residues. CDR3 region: CASSLGVASTDTQYF. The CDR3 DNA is TGTGCCAGCAGCTTAGGAGTAGCGAGCACAGATACGCAGTATTTT.

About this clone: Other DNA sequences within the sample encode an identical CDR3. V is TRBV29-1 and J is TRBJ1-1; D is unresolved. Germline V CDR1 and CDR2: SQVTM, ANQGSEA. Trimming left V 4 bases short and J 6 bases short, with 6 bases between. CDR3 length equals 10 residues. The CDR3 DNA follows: TGCAGCGTTGTCGGGGCTGAAGCTTTCTTT. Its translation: CSVVGAEAFF.

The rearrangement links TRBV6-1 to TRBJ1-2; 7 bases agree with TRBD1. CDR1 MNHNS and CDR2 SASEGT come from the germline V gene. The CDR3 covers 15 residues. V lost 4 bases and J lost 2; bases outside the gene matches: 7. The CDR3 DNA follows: TGTGCCAGCAGTGGACCGGGGACAGTCAACTATGGCTACACCTTC. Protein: CASSGPGTVNYGYTF.

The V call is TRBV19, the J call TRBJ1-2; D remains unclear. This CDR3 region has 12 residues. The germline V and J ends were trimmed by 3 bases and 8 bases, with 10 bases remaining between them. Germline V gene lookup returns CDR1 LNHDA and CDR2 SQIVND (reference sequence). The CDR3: CASSMADGGYTF. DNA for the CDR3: TGTGCCAGTAGTATGGCCGACGGCGGCTACACCTTC.